The 20 T cell receptor beta chains given below trace back to one sample, sequenced in a study of T cell responses to AZD1222 COVID-19 vaccine. Sequencing used immunoSEQ multiplex PCR; TCRdb keeps in-frame clones, though not all of them. The sample yields about 24,000 clones, about 85% seen once. Sequencing used peripheral blood, obtained 28 days after the second AZD1222 dose. The origin of the receptors is an adult who received the AZD1222 COVID-19 vaccine.

The chain recombines TRBV23-1 with TRBJ1-2; D not certain. TRBV23-1 is an ORF; its function is uncertain. CDR3 size: 15 residues. V gave up 2 bases and J gave up 2 bases, with 12 bases separating them. CDR3 in amino acids: CASSQGSGMNYGYTF. CDR3 coding DNA: TGCGCCAGCAGTCAAGGTTCGGGGATGAACTATGGCTACACCTTC.

V is TRBV14 and J is TRBJ2-5; perhaps TRBD2 as D (6 bases). Trimming pared 4 bases from V and 7 bases from J, leaving 25 bases between. This CDR3 is 17 amino acids long. Germline lookup yields CDR1 SGHDN and CDR2 FVKESK. The CDR3 nucleotides read TGTGCCAGCAGCCCAAAGGCCTCCGTGACTAGGCCGGGGACCCAGTACTTC. Protein: CASSPKASVTRPGTQYF.

The V call is TRBV27, the J call TRBJ2-1; 14 nucleotides align to TRBD2. Germline V lookup: CDR1 MNHEY, CDR2 SMNVEV (reference sequence). The CDR3 length is 15 residues. V shed 6 bases, J shed 11 bases, and the junction held 9 bases outside the gene matches. CDR3 DNA sequence: TGTGCCAGCAGCTCCACGACTAGCGGGAGGGTTAAGCAGTTCTTC. Translated: CASSSTTSGRVKQFF.

This chain connects TRBV2 to TRBJ2-5, with D maybe TRBD1 (5 bases). Germline assignment: CDR1 SNHLY and CDR2 FYNNEI. V gave up 7 bases and J gave up 1 base, with 13 bases separating them. This CDR3 comprises 14 residues. DNA of the CDR3: TGTGCCAGCAACCCCCGACAGAGCCAAGAGACCCAGTACTTC. Translating gives CASNPRQSQETQYF.

The chain links TRBV29-1 to TRBJ2-1; D is possibly TRBD1 (6 bases). Trimming took off 7 bases at V and 0 bases at J, with 13 bases between the two ends. This CDR3 has 14 residues. Germline V gives CDR1 SQVTM, CDR2 ANQGSEA. The CDR3 DNA follows: TGCAGCGCGATCAGGGGAAACTCCTACAATGAGCAGTTCTTC. Protein: CSAIRGNSYNEQFF.

The V gene is TRBV14, the J gene TRBJ1-1; a possible D gene is TRBD1 (6 bases). The V gene's germline CDR1 is SGHDN and CDR2 FVKESK. The CDR3 has 15 residues. Deletions cut 4 bases from V and 4 bases from J, with 16 bases between. The CDR3 region is CASSPLGGDVTEAFF. CDR3 in DNA: TGTGCCAGCAGCCCCTTAGGGGGGGATGTCACTGAAGCTTTCTTT.

The chain uses TRBV9 and TRBJ2-2; no firm D call. The germline gives CDR1 SGDLS, CDR2 YYNGEE. CDR3 length: 12 residues. Trimming removed 0 bases at V and 7 bases at J, with 4 bases between. CDR3 region: CASSVAIGELFF. CDR3 nucleotide sequence: TGTGCCAGCAGCGTAGCGATCGGGGAGCTGTTTTTT.

The rearrangement joins TRBV25-1 to TRBJ1-1; D is possibly TRBD1 (5 bases). Germline V lookup: CDR1 MGHDK, CDR2 SYGVNS. This CDR3 region has 13 residues. Trimming removed 2 bases at V and 8 bases at J, with 12 bases between. The CDR3 sequence is CASSEGGVPEAFF. CDR3 nucleotide sequence: TGTGCCAGCAGTGAAGGGGGAGTCCCGGAAGCTTTCTTT.

The chain couples TRBV11-1 to TRBJ2-1, with D perhaps matching TRBD1 or TRBD2 (6 bases each). Germline CDR1 reads SGHAT; CDR2 reads FQDESV (reference sequence). V was shortened by 1 base and J by 5 bases, with 9 bases between the two germline ends. The CDR3 is 14 amino acids. The CDR3 reads CASSLGGTHNEQFF. In DNA, the CDR3 is TGTGCCAGCAGCTTAGGCGGGACACACAATGAGCAGTTCTTC.

This clone has more than one count but fewer than ten. The chain combines TRBV7-2 with TRBJ1-5; D ambiguous. V lost 3 bases and J 0 bases, leaving 9 bases between the germline ends. The CDR3 has 15 residues. The germline CDR1 and CDR2 sequences are SGHTA and FQGNSA. The DNA for the CDR3 is TGTGCCAGCAGCTTGTGGGGTGATAGCAATCAGCCCCAGCATTTT. Amino acids: CASSLWGDSNQPQHF.

This clone was observed once. The CDR3 DNA reads as TGTGCCAGCACCCTCCTGGCGGCGGGACAGCGGACCCTCCACTTT. It codes for CASTLLAAGQRTLHF. This rearrangement joins TRBV28 to TRBJ1-6; TRBD1 agrees at 7 bases. CDR1 and CDR2 (germline): MDHEN, SYDVKM. Trimming cost V 7 bases and J 14 bases; bases outside gene matches: 17. The CDR3 spans 15 residues.

The rearrangement joins TRBV11-2 to TRBJ2-3; possible D gene TRBD2, 6 bases. Germline assignment: CDR1 SGHAT and CDR2 FQNNGV. V shed 8 bases and J shed 0 bases, with 27 bases lying between them. CDR3 length: 19 residues. This chain's CDR3 is CASDKGRGLTKTSTDTQYF. The DNA for the CDR3 is TGTGCCAGCGACAAGGGGCGGGGTCTTACGAAGACCAGCACAGATACGCAGTATTTT.

The CDR3 DNA reads TGTGCCAGCAGCTTCTCAGATACGCAGTATTTT. Amino acid sequence: CASSFSDTQYF. This chain links TRBV13 with TRBJ2-3; no reliable D call. Germline values: CDR1 PRHDT, CDR2 FYEKMQ (reference sequence). There are 11 residues in the CDR3. Deletions cut 3 bases from V and 4 bases from J, with 2 bases between.

In regard to this clone: The junction departs from germline at one end; a sequencing error may be responsible. The CDR3 coding sequence is TGTGCCAGTAGAATAAACCGGGACAATGGAAACATCATATATTTT. Its protein is CASRINRDNGNIIYF. V usage is TRBV19 and J usage is TRBJ1-3, with D tentatively TRBD1 (6 bases). CDR3 length: 15 residues. CDR1 and CDR2 from the germline V gene are LNHDA and SQIVND (reference sequence).

The chain couples TRBV28 to TRBJ2-7, with D uncertain. Germline assignment: CDR1 MDHEN and CDR2 SYDVKM. Trimming left V 6 bases short and J 2 bases short, with 11 bases between. The CDR3 spans 13 residues. CDR3 in amino acids: CASRTNAPYEQYF. In nucleotides, the CDR3 is TGTGCCAGCAGGACAAACGCCCCCTACGAGCAGTACTTC.

V gene TRBV5-1 combines with J gene TRBJ2-7; 13 bases fit TRBD2. The V gene end was trimmed by 5 bases and the J gene end by 9 bases; junction bases not matched to a gene: 5. The germline CDR1 and CDR2 sequences are SGHRS and YFSETQ. This CDR3 spans 13 amino acids. CDR3 residues: CASRTSGGEPQYF. Here the CDR3 DNA reads TGCGCCAGCAGAACTAGCGGGGGGGAGCCGCAGTACTTC.

This rearrangement joins TRBV27 to TRBJ2-5, with TRBD1 matching 8 bases. The V and J ends lost 4 bases and 2 bases, in that order; junction bases with no gene match: 6. The CDR3 loop spans 15 amino acids. The germline gives CDR1 MNHEY, CDR2 SMNVEV (reference sequence). CDR3 region: CASSSRTGTQETQYF. CDR3 DNA sequence: TGTGCCAGCAGTTCCCGGACAGGGACTCAAGAGACCCAGTACTTC.

The chain couples TRBV28 to TRBJ1-6; D not resolved. The length of the CDR3 is 12 residues. The germline V gene has CDR1 MDHEN and CDR2 SYDVKM. With 5 bases removed from V and 5 bases from J, the gap between germline ends came to 4 bases. The CDR3 here is CASSQNNSPLHF. The CDR3 DNA is TGTGCCAGCAGTCAGAATAATTCACCCCTCCACTTT.

The chain is built from TRBV3-1 (or the pseudogene TRBV3-2) and TRBJ2-1; D is unresolved. This CDR3 spans 11 amino acids. Germline V gene lookup returns CDR1 LGHDT and CDR2 YNNKEL (reference sequence). V shed 10 bases and J shed 5 bases, with 9 bases lying between them. CDR3 in amino acids: CAIHSDNEQFF. Written as DNA, the CDR3 is TGTGCCATCCATTCCGACAATGAGCAGTTCTTC.

The V and J genes are TRBV19 and TRBJ2-7; D gene ambiguous. V lost 6 bases and J 5 bases, leaving 17 bases between the germline ends. Germline V lookup: CDR1 LNHDA, CDR2 SQIVND (reference sequence). This CDR3 region has 14 residues. Written as DNA, the CDR3 is TGTGCCAGTAGCCTGAAAATGTCCTTCCACGAGCAGTACTTC. Translating it yields CASSLKMSFHEQYF. The full variable domain, its missing parts supplied by reference TRBV19 and TRBJ2-7, is DGGITQSPKYLFRKEGQNVTLSCEQNLNHDAMYWYRQDPGQGLRLIYYSQIVNDFQKGDIAEGYSVSREKKESFPLTVTSAQKNPTAFYLCASSLKMSFHEQYFGPGTRLTVT.